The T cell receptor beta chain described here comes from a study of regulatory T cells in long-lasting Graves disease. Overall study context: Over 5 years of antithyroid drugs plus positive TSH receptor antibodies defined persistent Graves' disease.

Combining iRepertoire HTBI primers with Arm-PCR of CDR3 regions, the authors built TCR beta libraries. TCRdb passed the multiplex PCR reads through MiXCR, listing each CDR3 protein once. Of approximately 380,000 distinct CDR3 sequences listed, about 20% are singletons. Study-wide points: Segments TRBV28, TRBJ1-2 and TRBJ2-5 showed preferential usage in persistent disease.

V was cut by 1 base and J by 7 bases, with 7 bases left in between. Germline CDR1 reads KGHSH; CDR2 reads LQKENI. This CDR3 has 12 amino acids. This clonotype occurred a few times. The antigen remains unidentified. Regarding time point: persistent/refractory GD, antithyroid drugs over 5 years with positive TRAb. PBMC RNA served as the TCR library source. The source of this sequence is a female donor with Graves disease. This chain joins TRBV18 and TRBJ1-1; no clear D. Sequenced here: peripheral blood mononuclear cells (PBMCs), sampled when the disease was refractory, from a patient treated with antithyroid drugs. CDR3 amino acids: CASSPLAGEAFF. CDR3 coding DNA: TGTGCCAGCTCACCACTAGCTGGTGAAGCTTTCTTT.